These T cell receptor beta chains were read from a single sample in a study of blood T cell repertoires in COVID-19. Libraries were prepared by immunoSEQ multiplex PCR; TCRdb keeps only in-frame clonotypes and omits some of them. The sample has roughly 160,000 clones; 88% are singletons. Sequences were obtained from peripheral blood. These receptors all come from a man aged 55 to 70 with acute or convalescent COVID-19. Each CDR3 is given with its conserved first and last residue. The D gene is left open where the match is weak. Size tells how often a clone was seen (once, few, many) or the class of an expanded clone, and some rows leave it out.

j_call v_call clone_size d_call cdr3_nt cdr3_aa
TRBJ2-2 TRBV24-1 NA TRBD2 TGTGCCACCAGTGATTTAAGCGGGAGAGCCGGCGGGGAGCTGTTTTTT CATSDLSGRAGGELFF
TRBJ2-7 TRBV5-1 NA TRBD2 TGCGCCAGCAGCGGTGAGACTAGCGGGGGACCCTACGAGCAGTACTTC CASSGETSGGPYEQYF
TRBJ2-3 TRBV9 few TRBD2 TGTGCCAGCAGCGTAGGGACTTCTAGCGGGGATACGCAGTATTTT CASSVGTSSGDTQYF
TRBJ2-7 TRBV5-6 few TRBD2 TGTGCCAGCAGCTTAGGCGGGAGGGCCCTTCAGCAGTACTTC CASSLGGRALQQYF
TRBJ2-3 TRBV2 NA NA TGTGCCAGCAAAATGTGGCCTGGTACAGATACGCAGTATTTT CASKMWPGTDTQYF
TRBJ1-2 TRBV28 NA TRBD1 TGTGCCACCCACCGGGACAGGGATTCCCAAGGCTACACCTTC CATHRDRDSQGYTF
TRBJ2-3 TRBV25-1 once TRBD1 TGTGCCAGCATTACAGGGGGCCCCAATAGCACAGATACGCAGTATTTT CASITGGPNSTDTQYF
TRBJ1-5 TRBV2 NA NA TGTGCCAGCAATGGCCCCCCCCAGCATTTT CASNGPPQHF
TRBJ2-7 TRBV7-2 NA NA TGTGCCAGCAGCTTAGGCAGGCCCACCTCCTACGAGCAGTACTTC CASSLGRPTSYEQYF
TRBJ1-6 TRBV2 NA TRBD1 TGTGCCAGCAGGACAGGGGGCCGATATAATTCACCCCTCCACTTT CASRTGGRYNSPLHF
TRBJ2-2 TRBV7-3 NA TRBD2 TGTGCCAGCAGCCTTAACGGGGGGTCCACCGGGGAGCTGTTTTTT CASSLNGGSTGELFF
TRBJ2-5 TRBV5-1 NA NA TGCGCCAGCAGCTCGAAGGGGGAGACCCAGTACTTC CASSSKGETQYF